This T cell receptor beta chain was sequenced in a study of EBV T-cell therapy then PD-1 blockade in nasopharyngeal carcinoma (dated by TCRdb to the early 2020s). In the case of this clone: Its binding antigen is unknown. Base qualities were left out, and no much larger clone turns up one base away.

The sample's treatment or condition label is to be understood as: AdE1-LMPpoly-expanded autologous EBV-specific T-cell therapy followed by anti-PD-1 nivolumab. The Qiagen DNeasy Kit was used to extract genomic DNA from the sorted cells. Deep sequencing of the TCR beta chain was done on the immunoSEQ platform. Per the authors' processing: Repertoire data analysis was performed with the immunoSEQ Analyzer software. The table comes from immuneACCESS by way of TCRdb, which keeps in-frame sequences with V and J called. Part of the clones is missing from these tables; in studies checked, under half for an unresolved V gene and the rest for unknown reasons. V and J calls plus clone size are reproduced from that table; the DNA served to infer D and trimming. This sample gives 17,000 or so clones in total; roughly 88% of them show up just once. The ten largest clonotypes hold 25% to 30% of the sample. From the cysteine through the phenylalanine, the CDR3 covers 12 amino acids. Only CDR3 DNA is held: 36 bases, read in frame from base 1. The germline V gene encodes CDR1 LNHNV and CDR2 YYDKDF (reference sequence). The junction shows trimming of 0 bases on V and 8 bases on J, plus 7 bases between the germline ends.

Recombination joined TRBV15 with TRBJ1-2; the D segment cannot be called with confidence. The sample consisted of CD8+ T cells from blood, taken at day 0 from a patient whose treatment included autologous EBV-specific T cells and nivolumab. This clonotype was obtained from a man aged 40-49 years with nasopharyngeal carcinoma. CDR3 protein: CATSRDGGGYTF. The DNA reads TGTGCCACCAGCAGAGATGGTGGCGGCTACACCTTC.